Listed below are T cell receptor beta chains from one sample, sequenced in a study of T cells in localized non-small cell lung cancer. The protocol was immunoSEQ multiplex PCR, while the TCRdb copy is restricted to in-frame clones and leaves out a portion. This table has approximately 11,000 clones, roughly four fifths appearing once. This material consisted of peripheral blood mononuclear cells, taken before any cancer treatment. These receptors were taken from a female donor over 55 with stage II lung adenocarcinoma. Each CDR3 is given with its conserved first and last residue. A D gene is named only where the DNA matches it firmly. The size entry is marked missing in some rows and otherwise reads once, few, many or a size class.

abundance: .
j_gene: TRBJ1-2
d_gene: TRBD1
v_gene: TRBV6-5
CDR3aa: CASSYRGQGYTF
CDR3nt: TGTGCCAGCAGTTACAGGGGGCAAGGCTACACCTTC

abundance: once
j_gene: TRBJ1-6
d_gene: .
v_gene: TRBV28
CDR3aa: CASSFPYNSPLHF
CDR3nt: TGTGCCAGCAGTTTCCCCTATAATTCACCCCTCCACTTT

abundance: .
j_gene: TRBJ1-2
d_gene: .
v_gene: TRBV6-1
CDR3aa: CASSPVGGRGYTF
CDR3nt: TGTGCCAGCAGCCCCGTGGGGGGGAGGGGCTACACCTTC

abundance: .
j_gene: TRBJ1-6
d_gene: .
v_gene: TRBV6-5
CDR3aa: CASSRLNSPLHF
CDR3nt: TGTGCCAGCAGTCGACTTAATTCACCCCTCCACTTT

abundance: .
j_gene: TRBJ1-1
d_gene: .
v_gene: TRBV5-6
CDR3aa: CASSLRSRDTEAFF
CDR3nt: TGTGCCAGCAGCTTGAGGAGCAGGGACACTGAAGCTTTCTTT

abundance: .
j_gene: TRBJ1-3
d_gene: TRBD1
v_gene: TRBV5-1
CDR3aa: CASSLSGTGVGNTIYF
CDR3nt: TGCGCCAGCAGCTTATCCGGGACAGGGGTCGGAAACACCATATATTTT

abundance: .
j_gene: TRBJ2-1
d_gene: TRBD2
v_gene: TRBV4-1
CDR3aa: CASRKEGSGISSYNEQFF
CDR3nt: TGCGCCAGCAGGAAGGAAGGCAGCGGGATTAGCTCCTACAATGAGCAGTTCTTC

abundance: .
j_gene: TRBJ1-1
d_gene: .
v_gene: TRBV18
CDR3aa: CASSPFETAGTEAFF
CDR3nt: TGTGCCAGCTCACCGTTTGAAACAGCCGGTACTGAAGCTTTCTTT

abundance: .
j_gene: TRBJ1-5
d_gene: .
v_gene: TRBV5-8
CDR3aa: CASSLGRPNQPQHF
CDR3nt: TGTGCCAGCAGCCTGGGACGCCCTAATCAGCCCCAGCATTTT

abundance: .
j_gene: TRBJ2-3
d_gene: TRBD2
v_gene: TRBV29-1
CDR3aa: CSVSGESTDTQYF
CDR3nt: TGCAGCGTAAGCGGGGAAAGCACAGATACGCAGTATTTT

abundance: .
j_gene: TRBJ2-7
d_gene: .
v_gene: TRBV7-2
CDR3aa: CASSLELRVNEQYF
CDR3nt: TGTGCCAGCAGCTTAGAGTTGAGAGTAAACGAGCAGTACTTC

abundance: .
j_gene: TRBJ1-2
d_gene: TRBD1
v_gene: TRBV4-2
CDR3aa: CASSQAPQGVDYGYTF
CDR3nt: TGTGCCAGCAGCCAAGCCCCACAGGGGGTAGACTATGGCTACACCTTC

abundance: .
j_gene: TRBJ1-3
d_gene: .
v_gene: TRBV4-2
CDR3aa: CASSRGQASGNTIYF
CDR3nt: TGTGCCAGCAGCCGAGGACAAGCCTCTGGAAACACCATATATTTT

abundance: .
j_gene: TRBJ1-4
d_gene: .
v_gene: TRBV15
CDR3aa: CATRPGRHNEKLFF
CDR3nt: TGTGCCACCAGGCCGGGGCGGCATAATGAAAAACTGTTTTTT

abundance: once
j_gene: TRBJ1-1
d_gene: TRBD1
v_gene: TRBV7-3
CDR3aa: CASSLYPGQMNTEAFF
CDR3nt: TGTGCCAGCAGCTTATATCCGGGACAGATGAACACTGAAGCTTTCTTT

abundance: .
j_gene: TRBJ2-1
d_gene: TRBD2
v_gene: TRBV7-8
CDR3aa: CASSLGRLAGGGEQFF
CDR3nt: TGTGCCAGCAGCTTAGGTCGTCTAGCGGGAGGTGGTGAGCAGTTCTTC

abundance: once
j_gene: TRBJ2-3
d_gene: .
v_gene: TRBV7-9
CDR3aa: CASSFSDTQYF
CDR3nt: TGTGCCAGCAGCTTTTCGGATACGCAGTATTTT

abundance: .
j_gene: TRBJ2-1
d_gene: .
v_gene: TRBV7-8
CDR3aa: CASSSEGSWYNEQFF
CDR3nt: TGTGCCAGCAGCTCGGAGGGCAGTTGGTACAATGAGCAGTTCTTC

abundance: once
j_gene: TRBJ2-4
d_gene: TRBD2
v_gene: TRBV28
CDR3aa: CASSPHRLAVNIQYF
CDR3nt: TGTGCCAGCAGTCCTCACCGACTAGCAGTAAACATTCAGTACTTC

abundance: .
j_gene: TRBJ2-3
d_gene: TRBD2
v_gene: TRBV2
CDR3aa: CASSYVGGADTQYF
CDR3nt: TGTGCCAGCAGTTACGTCGGGGGGGCGGATACGCAGTATTTT

abundance: once
j_gene: TRBJ2-1
d_gene: .
v_gene: TRBV9
CDR3aa: CASSRQGTQGGEQFF
CDR3nt: TGTGCCAGCAGCAGACAGGGTACCCAGGGGGGTGAGCAGTTCTTC

abundance: once
j_gene: TRBJ2-3
d_gene: .
v_gene: TRBV7-2
CDR3aa: CASSPGTDTQYF
CDR3nt: TGTGCCAGCAGCCCAGGGACAGATACGCAGTATTTT

abundance: .
j_gene: TRBJ1-2
d_gene: TRBD1
v_gene: TRBV30
CDR3aa: CAWSNQRQGNNGYTF
CDR3nt: TGTGCCTGGAGTAACCAACGACAGGGGAATAATGGCTACACCTTC

abundance: .
j_gene: TRBJ2-7
d_gene: .
v_gene: TRBV11-2
CDR3aa: CASSYNLGLSYEQYF
CDR3nt: TGTGCCAGCAGCTATAATTTGGGCCTCTCCTACGAGCAGTACTTC

abundance: .
j_gene: TRBJ2-1
d_gene: .
v_gene: TRBV5-5
CDR3aa: CASSLEVGQNEQFF
CDR3nt: TGTGCCAGCAGCTTGGAAGTGGGCCAAAATGAGCAGTTCTTC

abundance: .
j_gene: TRBJ2-4
d_gene: TRBD1
v_gene: TRBV30
CDR3aa: CAWSAKTGGIQYF
CDR3nt: TGTGCCTGGAGTGCAAAAACAGGGGGCATTCAGTACTTC

abundance: .
j_gene: TRBJ1-2
d_gene: .
v_gene: TRBV28
CDR3aa: CASSLTGSGYTF
CDR3nt: TGTGCCAGCAGTTTAACCGGGTCTGGCTACACCTTC

abundance: .
j_gene: TRBJ1-1
d_gene: .
v_gene: TRBV14
CDR3aa: CASSLQAYTEAFF
CDR3nt: TGTGCCAGCAGCCTCCAAGCCTACACTGAAGCTTTCTTT

abundance: .
j_gene: TRBJ1-6
d_gene: TRBD1
v_gene: TRBV2
CDR3aa: CASSEVQGTGSPLHF
CDR3nt: TGTGCCAGCAGTGAAGTGCAGGGGACAGGTTCACCCCTCCACTTT

abundance: .
j_gene: TRBJ2-7
d_gene: .
v_gene: TRBV28
CDR3aa: CASRLSGSYEQYF
CDR3nt: TGTGCCAGCAGACTTTCAGGAAGCTACGAGCAGTACTTC

abundance: .
j_gene: TRBJ2-5
d_gene: TRBD1
v_gene: TRBV2
CDR3aa: CASRGETGARKGPETQYF
CDR3nt: TGTGCCAGCAGGGGGGAGACAGGGGCGAGGAAAGGTCCAGAGACCCAGTACTTC